This T cell receptor (beta chain) was profiled in a study of OX40 agonist ivuxolimab in advanced cancers. About the study as a whole: Ivuxolimab was an agonistic, fully human IgG2 monoclonal antibody directed against OX40 (CD134), a costimulatory receptor. Intravenous ivuxolimab was administered to patients every 2 weeks at six dose levels: 0.01, 0.1, 0.3, 1.5, 3 and 10 mg/kg. Among the roughly 52 dose-escalation patients, approximately 20 had hepatocellular carcinoma, roughly 15 melanoma, 9 renal cell carcinoma and 9 head and neck cancer. The dose-escalation cohort was about 83% male with a mean age of approximately 60 years, ranging from roughly 23 to 85. Patients were allowed to have had prior anti-PD-1, anti-PD-L1 or anti-CTLA-4 therapy, and approximately 40% of the dose-escalation patients had been treated with checkpoint inhibitors. Partial responses occurred in three dose-escalation patients, of whom one had hepatocellular carcinoma and two had cutaneous melanoma. The purpose of peripheral TCRbeta sequencing was to test whether ivuxolimab changed TCR sequence diversity and led to clonal T-cell expansion. The monotherapy dose-escalation portion (N ≈ 57 patients) of the phase I ivuxolimab trial is reported in the paper. Study-level results and caveats: In partial responders in the 0.1-3.0 mg/kg groups, normalized peripheral clonal expansion was found to be among the lowest, especially among CD8+ T cells. At doses of 0.1 to 3.0 mg/kg, clonal expansion of both CD4+ and CD8+ T cells in blood was seen between baseline and week 6. Low levels of normalized T-cell clonal expansion were also shown by some nonresponding patients. On average, CD8+ T cells showed more expanded clones than CD4+ T cells after ivuxolimab. The antigen specificity of the peripheral T cells that underwent clonal expansion was not determined.

Genomic DNA was isolated from the sorted cells so that the TCRbeta CDR3 region could be sequenced. The immunoSEQ Assay was used to sequence the TCRbeta CDR3 regions. This is the immuneACCESS table as TCRdb keeps it, with only in-frame sequences that have V and J called. A part of the clones is gone; compared with another copy, unresolved V genes explain less than half, and the rest is unexplained. This sample comprises roughly 120,000 clones, about nine tenths of them detected only once. The top ten hold 0.27% of the sample. The trial excluded patients who had a history of autoimmune disease or who were on systemic immunosuppression. Peripheral blood for TCR sequencing was drawn from every dose cohort at baseline, at cycle 4 day 1 and at cycle 7 day 1. Samples were obtained from an open-label, multicenter, first-in-human phase I dose-escalation trial of ivuxolimab. The trial enrolled adults with locally advanced or metastatic head and neck squamous cell, hepatocellular, melanoma or renal cell carcinoma. Before TCR sequencing, CD4+ T cells and CD8+ T cells from peripheral blood were sorted into separate populations.

Comment on this clone: This receptor's antigen is unknown. One base away there is no much larger clone; base qualities are not given.

The sequenced sample was CD4+ or CD8+ T cells sorted from blood, obtained in a trial of the OX40 agonist ivuxolimab. This TCR was recovered from an adult with an advanced solid tumor such as melanoma, head and neck, liver or kidney cancer.

CDR3 reads: CASSLFNEQFF. The nucleotides are TGTGCCAGCAGTTTGTTTAATGAGCAGTTCTTC. The chain uses TRBV7-9 and TRBJ2-1; no D gene can be assigned with confidence. Reading the germline V gene (reference sequence) gives CDR1 SEHNR and CDR2 FQNEAQ. The junction shows trimming of 6 bases on V and 7 bases on J, plus 7 bases between the germline ends. The CDR3, from cysteine to phenylalanine, totals 11 residues. Here the CDR3 DNA is all that survives: 33 bases in frame from base 1.